The rows below give T cell receptor beta chains drawn from one sample of a study of cytomegalovirus exposure and HLA in healthy donors. Repertoires were generated with immunoSEQ multiplex PCR, while TCRdb's copy carries only in-frame clones and drops some. The sample has fewer than 250,000 clones, just under 75% seen once. Material: PBMCs. These receptors originate from a woman under 40 in good health and CMV-seropositive. The CDR3 runs from the conserved cysteine through the conserved F or W. The order of the fields is clone size, J gene, V gene, D gene, CDR3 DNA, CDR3 protein. The D gene is left open where the match is weak. Clone size is given for some rows only: seen once, a few or many times, or a class if the clone is expanded.

NA	TRBJ2-7	TRBV5-4	TRBD2	TGTGCCAGCAGCTTAGTAGCGGGAGAAGGCGAGCAGTACTTC	CASSLVAGEGEQYF
few	TRBJ2-1	TRBV28	TRBD2	TGTGCCAGCAGTTTATTGGGTAGCGGGACCTATAGCTCCTACAATGAGCAGTTCTTC	CASSLLGSGTYSSYNEQFF
NA	TRBJ2-7	TRBV19	NA	TGTGCCAGTAGTGCCGGAGGCTCCTACGAGCAGTACTTC	CASSAGGSYEQYF
NA	TRBJ2-7	TRBV21-1	NA	TGTGCCAGCAGCGACGGACAGGGCGCGAGCGGACCTTGCCACGAGCAGTACTTC	CASSDGQGASGPCHEQYF
NA	TRBJ1-1	TRBV2	NA	TGTGCCAGCAGCCCAGAGGGGGTAGACACTGAAGCTTTCTTT	CASSPEGVDTEAFF
NA	TRBJ2-1	TRBV5-1	NA	TGCGCCAGCAGCTTGATACCTAGCGATGAGCAGTTCTTC	CASSLIPSDEQFF
few	TRBJ2-1	TRBV7-2	TRBD2	TGTGCCAGCAGCCCGACTAGCGGATCCTACAATGAGCAGTTCTTC	CASSPTSGSYNEQFF
once	TRBJ2-5	TRBV10-3	TRBD2	TGTGCCATCAGTGAGTCTAGCGGGAGGGCCTTTGAGACCCAGTACTTC	CAISESSGRAFETQYF
NA	TRBJ2-3	TRBV28	TRBD2	TGTGCCAGCAGTTTTGATTCGGCGGGAGGGTCACCGGATACGCAGTATTTT	CASSFDSAGGSPDTQYF
NA	TRBJ2-1	TRBV7-8	TRBD2	TGTGCCAGCAGCTCACGCCGGGGGGAGAAAAATGAGCAGTTCTTC	CASSSRRGEKNEQFF
NA	TRBJ2-7	TRBV13	TRBD1	TGTGCCAGCAGCTTAAGGGACAGGCCCACCGAGCAGTACTTC	CASSLRDRPTEQYF
NA	TRBJ1-5	TRBV9	TRBD1	TGTGCCAGCAGCTCCGGGACAGGGTTAGGTCAGCCCCAGCATTTT	CASSSGTGLGQPQHF
NA	TRBJ2-7	TRBV4-1	NA	TGCGCCAGCAGCCAAGAGGGCAGCGGAGCTATCTACGAGCAGTACTTC	CASSQEGSGAIYEQYF
few	TRBJ1-4	TRBV5-1	NA	TGCGCCAGCAGCTTGCTCGTTGGGGGGGAAAAACTGTTTTTT	CASSLLVGGEKLFF
NA	TRBJ2-1	TRBV19	NA	TGTGCCAGTAGTCTACTGGACAGCTCCTACAATGAGCAGTTCTTC	CASSLLDSSYNEQFF
NA	TRBJ2-1	TRBV19	NA	TGTGCCAGTAGTAAGGCGGAAACCTACAATGAGCAGTTCTTC	CASSKAETYNEQFF
NA	TRBJ2-2	TRBV5-1	NA	TGCGCCAGTTCCCGAGGACAGAGGTTTGAGACCGGGGAGCTGTTTTTT	CASSRGQRFETGELFF
NA	TRBJ2-7	TRBV28	NA	TGTGCCAGCAGTTTAGGGGGGGCCACCTCCTACGAGCAGTACTTC	CASSLGGATSYEQYF
few	TRBJ2-1	TRBV6-6	NA	TGTGCCAGCAAAAGGCCAGCGGAGGATGAGCAGTTCTTC	CASKRPAEDEQFF
NA	TRBJ1-4	TRBV7-9	TRBD1	TGTGCCAGCAGCTACAGGACAGGGGGAGAAAAACTGTTTTTT	CASSYRTGGEKLFF
NA	TRBJ2-3	TRBV5-1	NA	TGCGCCAGCAGCTTCTCCCAGGCGGATACGCAGTATTTT	CASSFSQADTQYF
NA	TRBJ1-6	TRBV4-1	TRBD1	TGCGCCAGCAGCCCGGGGGACAGCTCCTATAATTCACCCCTCCACTTT	CASSPGDSSYNSPLHF